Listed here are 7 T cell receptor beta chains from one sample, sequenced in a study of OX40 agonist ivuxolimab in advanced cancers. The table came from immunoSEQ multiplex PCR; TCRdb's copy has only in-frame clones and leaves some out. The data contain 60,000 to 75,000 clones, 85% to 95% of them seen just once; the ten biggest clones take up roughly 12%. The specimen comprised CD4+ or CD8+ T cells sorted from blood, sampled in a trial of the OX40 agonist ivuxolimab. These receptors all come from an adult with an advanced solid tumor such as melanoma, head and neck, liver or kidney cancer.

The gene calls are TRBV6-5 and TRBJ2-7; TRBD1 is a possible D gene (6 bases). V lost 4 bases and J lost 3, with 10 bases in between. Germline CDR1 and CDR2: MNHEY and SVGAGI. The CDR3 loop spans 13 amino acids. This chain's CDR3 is CASSLGHSYEQYF. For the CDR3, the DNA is TGTGCCAGCAGTTTGGGACACAGCTACGAGCAGTACTTC.

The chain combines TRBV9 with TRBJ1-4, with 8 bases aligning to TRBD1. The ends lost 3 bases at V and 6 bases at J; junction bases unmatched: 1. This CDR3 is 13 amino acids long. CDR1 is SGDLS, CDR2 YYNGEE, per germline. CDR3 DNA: TGTGCCAGCAGCGCGGACAGGGATGAAAAACTGTTTTTT. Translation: CASSADRDEKLFF.

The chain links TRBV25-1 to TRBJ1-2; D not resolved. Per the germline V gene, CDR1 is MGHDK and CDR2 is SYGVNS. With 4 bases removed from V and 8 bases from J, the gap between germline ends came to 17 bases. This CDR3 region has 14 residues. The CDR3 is CASSGPAWSAGYTF. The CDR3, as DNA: TGTGCCAGCAGTGGTCCAGCCTGGTCCGCCGGCTACACCTTC.

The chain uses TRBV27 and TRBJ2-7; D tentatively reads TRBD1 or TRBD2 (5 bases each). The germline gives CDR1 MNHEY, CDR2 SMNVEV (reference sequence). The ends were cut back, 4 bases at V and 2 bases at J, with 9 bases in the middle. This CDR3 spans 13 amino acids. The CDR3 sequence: CASSWGIAYEQYF. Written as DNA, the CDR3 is TGTGCCAGCAGTTGGGGGATCGCCTACGAGCAGTACTTC.

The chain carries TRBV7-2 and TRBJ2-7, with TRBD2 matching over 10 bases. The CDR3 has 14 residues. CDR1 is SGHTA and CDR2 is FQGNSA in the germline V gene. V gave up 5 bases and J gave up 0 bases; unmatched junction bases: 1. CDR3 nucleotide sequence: TGTGCCAGCAGCCGACTAGCGGGCTCCTACGAGCAGTACTTC. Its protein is CASSRLAGSYEQYF.

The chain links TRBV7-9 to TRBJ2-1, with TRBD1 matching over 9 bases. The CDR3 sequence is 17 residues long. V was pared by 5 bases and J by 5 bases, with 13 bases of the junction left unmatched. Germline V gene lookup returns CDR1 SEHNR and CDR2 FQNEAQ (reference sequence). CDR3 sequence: CASSPRDRVRFDNEQFF. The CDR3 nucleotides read TGTGCCAGCAGCCCCCGGGACAGGGTCCGGTTTGACAATGAGCAGTTCTTC.

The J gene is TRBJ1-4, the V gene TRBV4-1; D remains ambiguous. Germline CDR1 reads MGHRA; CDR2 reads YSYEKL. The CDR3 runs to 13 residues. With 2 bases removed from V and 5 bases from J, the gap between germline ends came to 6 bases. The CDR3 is CASSQLKNEKLFF. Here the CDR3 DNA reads TGCGCCAGCAGCCAACTTAAGAATGAAAAACTGTTTTTT.